A selection of T cell receptor beta chains follows, all from one sample in a study of T cells in Graves' hyperthyroidism and ophthalmopathy. TCRdb re-analysed the multiplex PCR reads in MiXCR, keeping a single row per CDR3 protein. This table holds roughly 500,000 distinct CDR3 sequences, about 46% found once. Sequencing input: peripheral blood or thyroid tissue (not recorded which). These receptors originate from an adult woman with Graves' disease, either hyperthyroidism or ophthalmopathy (not recorded which). Each CDR3 is given with its conserved first and last residue. Fields, in order: V gene, D gene, J gene, clone size, CDR3 protein, CDR3 DNA. D genes are given only for firm matches. Clone size appears in some rows only: once, few, many, or a class for an expanded clone.

V: TRBV9
D: TRBD1
J: TRBJ1-2
size: .
CDR3: CASSAGQGADGYGYTF
DNA: TGTGCCAGCAGCGCCGGACAGGGGGCAGACGGCTATGGCTACACCTTC

V: TRBV10-3
D: TRBD1
J: TRBJ1-3
size: many
CDR3: CAISERQGSEGNTIYF
DNA: TGTGCCATCAGTGAGAGACAGGGATCTGAAGGAAACACCATATATTTT

V: TRBV10-1
D: .
J: TRBJ2-7
size: many
CDR3: CASSEQTGSYEQYF
DNA: TGCGCCAGCAGTGAGCAGACTGGCTCCTACGAGCAGTACTTC

V: TRBV25-1
D: .
J: TRBJ1-6
size: .
CDR3: CASSSPLETYNSPLHF
DNA: TGTGCCAGCAGTTCCCCCTTGGAGACCTATAATTCACCCCTCCACTTT

V: TRBV7-2
D: .
J: TRBJ1-5
size: few
CDR3: CASSLFERNNQPQHF
DNA: TGTGCCAGCAGCTTATTTGAACGGAACAATCAGCCCCAGCATTTT

V: TRBV5-1
D: .
J: TRBJ2-2
size: many
CDR3: CASSPLSTRDPNTGELFF
DNA: TGCGCCAGCAGCCCCCTAAGTACACGGGACCCGAACACCGGGGAGCTGTTTTTT

V: TRBV6-6
D: .
J: TRBJ2-5
size: many
CDR3: CASGPRETQYF
DNA: TGTGCCAGCGGTCCGAGAGAGACCCAGTACTTC

V: TRBV20-1
D: TRBD1
J: TRBJ1-1
size: many
CDR3: CSDLPGGEVNTEAFF
DNA: TGCAGCGACTTGCCAGGGGGCGAAGTGAACACTGAAGCTTTCTTT

V: TRBV15
D: TRBD2
J: TRBJ2-5
size: .
CDR3: CATSRPSGLAGAGAQYF
DNA: TGTGCCACCAGCAGACCATCGGGACTAGCGGGAGCCGGAGCCCAGTACTTC

V: TRBV5-1
D: TRBD2
J: TRBJ2-5
size: .
CDR3: CASSLEGLLQETQYF
DNA: TGCGCCAGCAGCTTGGAGGGACTACTCCAAGAGACCCAGTACTTC

V: TRBV7-9
D: .
J: TRBJ1-2
size: many
CDR3: CASSPQGYGYTF
DNA: TGTGCCAGCAGCCCACAGGGCTATGGCTACACCTTC

V: TRBV10-2
D: .
J: TRBJ1-1
size: many
CDR3: CASKEGDTEAFF
DNA: TGCGCCAGCAAAGAGGGGGACACTGAAGCTTTCTTT

V: TRBV29-1
D: TRBD1
J: TRBJ2-2
size: .
CDR3: CSGGTGGTGELFF
DNA: TGCAGCGGTGGGACAGGGGGCACCGGGGAGCTGTTTTTT

V: TRBV19
D: .
J: TRBJ1-2
size: many
CDR3: CASSNRPVISGYTF
DNA: TGTGCCAGTAGTAATCGGCCCGTAATTTCTGGCTACACCTTC

V: TRBV12-3/TRBV12-4
D: .
J: TRBJ2-7
size: .
CDR3: CASSFGGISYEQYF
DNA: TGTGCCAGCAGTTTTGGAGGAATCTCCTACGAGCAGTACTTC

V: TRBV10-3
D: TRBD1
J: TRBJ2-7
size: .
CDR3: CAISLGGGQGNEQYF
DNA: TGTGCCATCAGTCTCGGCGGAGGACAGGGTAACGAGCAGTACTTC

V: TRBV29-1
D: .
J: TRBJ2-5
size: .
CDR3: CSGRQALTQYF
DNA: TGCAGCGGCAGACAGGCACTCACCCAGTACTTC

V: TRBV9
D: TRBD1
J: TRBJ1-1
size: few
CDR3: CASSAGGGDATEAFF
DNA: TGTGCCAGCAGCGCAGGAGGGGGCGATGCCACTGAAGCTTTCTTT

V: TRBV20-1
D: TRBD2
J: TRBJ2-5
size: many
CDR3: CSADSGRPQETQYF
DNA: TGCAGTGCTGATAGCGGGAGGCCCCAAGAGACCCAGTACTTC

V: TRBV7-9
D: .
J: TRBJ2-5
size: .
CDR3: CATTYGAEQETQYF
DNA: TGTGCCACCACCTACGGGGCAGAACAAGAGACCCAGTACTTC

V: TRBV4-2
D: TRBD1
J: TRBJ1-1
size: many
CDR3: CASSQDPGQGNTEAFF
DNA: TGTGCCAGCAGCCAAGACCCGGGACAGGGAAACACTGAAGCTTTCTTT

V: TRBV6-6
D: TRBD1
J: TRBJ1-1
size: .
CDR3: CASSSGTGEAFF
DNA: TGTGCCAGCAGCTCCGGGACAGGAGAAGCTTTCTTT

V: TRBV20-1
D: .
J: TRBJ1-4
size: many
CDR3: CSARSHNEKLFF
DNA: TGCAGTGCTAGATCCCACAATGAAAAACTGTTTTTT

V: TRBV5-8
D: .
J: TRBJ2-7
size: few
CDR3: CASSRYRDVSYEQYF
DNA: TGTGCCAGCAGCCGCTACCGGGACGTCTCCTACGAGCAGTACTTC

V: TRBV5-1
D: .
J: TRBJ2-5
size: .
CDR3: CASSLAPGKQETQYF
DNA: TGCGCCAGCAGCTTGGCCCCCGGGAAACAAGAGACCCAGTACTTC

V: TRBV7-3
D: TRBD2
J: TRBJ2-3
size: .
CDR3: CASSRGTSGNTDTQYF
DNA: TGTGCCAGTTCTCGAGGGACTAGCGGGAACACAGATACGCAGTATTTT

V: TRBV29-1
D: .
J: TRBJ2-7
size: many
CDR3: CSVSDRNVYEQYF
DNA: TGCAGCGTTTCTGACAGGAACGTCTACGAGCAGTACTTC

V: TRBV27
D: .
J: TRBJ1-6
size: many
CDR3: CASSLTGNNSPLHF
DNA: TGTGCCAGCAGTTTGACAGGAAATAATTCACCCCTCCACTTT

V: TRBV29-1
D: TRBD1
J: TRBJ2-7
size: .
CDR3: CSVEGGGQGTYEQYF
DNA: TGCAGCGTTGAAGGGGGTGGACAGGGGACTTACGAGCAGTACTTC

V: TRBV7-6
D: .
J: TRBJ2-3
size: many
CDR3: CASSPRRADTQYF
DNA: TGTGCCAGCAGCCCCCGGCGGGCAGATACGCAGTATTTT

V: TRBV19
D: .
J: TRBJ1-4
size: .
CDR3: CASSKNSATNEKLFF
DNA: TGTGCCAGTAGCAAGAACAGTGCAACTAATGAAAAACTGTTTTTT

V: TRBV29-1
D: .
J: TRBJ1-2
size: .
CDR3: CSVEGQVGGYTF
DNA: TGCAGCGTTGAAGGCCAGGTGGGAGGCTACACCTTC

V: TRBV2
D: .
J: TRBJ1-1
size: many
CDR3: CASSNLEASEAFF
DNA: TGTGCCAGCAGCAACCTAGAGGCATCTGAAGCTTTCTTT

V: TRBV20-1
D: TRBD1
J: TRBJ2-5
size: .
CDR3: CSAATGASQETQYF
DNA: TGCAGTGCTGCCACAGGGGCCTCTCAAGAGACCCAGTACTTC

V: TRBV10-3
D: .
J: TRBJ1-2
size: .
CDR3: CAISAQGNGYTF
DNA: TGTGCCATCAGTGCGCAGGGTAATGGCTACACCTTC

V: TRBV6-6
D: .
J: TRBJ2-1
size: .
CDR3: CASSYGLFYNEQFF
DNA: TGTGCCAGCAGTTACGGACTCTTCTACAATGAGCAGTTCTTC

V: TRBV19
D: .
J: TRBJ1-2
size: .
CDR3: CASSTRYYLTSNYGYTF
DNA: TGTGCCAGTAGTACACGTTACTACTTGACAAGCAACTATGGCTACACCTTC

V: TRBV20-1
D: .
J: TRBJ2-7
size: many
CDR3: CSAGWGLFYEQYF
DNA: TGCAGTGCTGGTTGGGGGTTGTTCTACGAGCAGTACTTC

V: TRBV7-9
D: .
J: TRBJ1-3
size: many
CDR3: CASSLGRSASGNTIYF
DNA: TGTGCCAGCAGCTTAGGGAGATCGGCCTCTGGAAACACCATATATTTT

V: TRBV12-3/TRBV12-4
D: .
J: TRBJ1-3
size: .
CDR3: CASSKATGAGNTIYF
DNA: TGTGCCAGCAGTAAGGCAACGGGAGCTGGAAACACCATATATTTT

V: TRBV10-3
D: .
J: TRBJ2-7
size: few
CDR3: CAISEFGSSYEQYF
DNA: TGTGCCATCAGTGAGTTCGGGAGCTCCTACGAGCAGTACTTC

V: TRBV29-1
D: .
J: TRBJ1-2
size: few
CDR3: CSVELQASGLGGHYGYTF
DNA: TGCAGCGTTGAACTCCAGGCGTCAGGGTTGGGGGGTCACTATGGCTACACCTTC

V: TRBV7-2
D: TRBD1
J: TRBJ1-5
size: few
CDR3: CASSQMTGARPQHF
DNA: TGTGCCAGCAGCCAAATGACAGGGGCAAGGCCCCAGCATTTT

V: TRBV19
D: .
J: TRBJ1-5
size: .
CDR3: CASRDTGVGNQPQHF
DNA: TGTGCCAGTAGAGATACAGGAGTCGGCAATCAGCCCCAGCATTTT

V: TRBV7-9
D: .
J: TRBJ2-7
size: .
CDR3: CASSLGLQGGDYEQYF
DNA: TGTGCCAGCAGCCTAGGCCTACAGGGAGGGGACTACGAGCAGTACTTC

V: TRBV7-2
D: .
J: TRBJ1-3
size: many
CDR3: CASSSGPRGNTIYF
DNA: TGTGCCAGCAGCAGCGGGCCCCGGGGAAACACCATATATTTT

V: TRBV7-2
D: .
J: TRBJ1-2
size: many
CDR3: CASSPGTASHGYTF
DNA: TGTGCCAGCAGCCCCGGGACTGCTTCGCATGGCTACACCTTC

V: TRBV20-1
D: TRBD2
J: TRBJ2-5
size: .
CDR3: CSARDDAAGDRETQYF
DNA: TGCAGTGCTAGAGATGACGCGGCGGGAGATCGGGAGACCCAGTACTTC

V: TRBV29-1
D: .
J: TRBJ1-4
size: .
CDR3: CSVEGGRREKLFF
DNA: TGCAGCGTTGAAGGGGGACGGCGGGAAAAACTGTTTTTT

V: TRBV7-9
D: .
J: TRBJ2-5
size: few
CDR3: CASTHRASQETQYF
DNA: TGTGCCAGCACCCACAGGGCCTCCCAAGAGACCCAGTACTTC